A selection of T cell receptor beta chains follows, all from one sample in a study of beta chain features in type 1 diabetes. Profiled with immunoSEQ multiplex PCR; TCRdb holds only in-frame clones, not every one. The sample lists roughly 730,000 clones, 13% occurring once. The sample comprised naive CD4+ T cells from blood. Source of these receptors: a man younger than 35 with type 1 diabetes. CDR3s include the opening cysteine and the closing phenylalanine or tryptophan. Fields, in order: J gene, V gene, clone size, D gene, CDR3 length, CDR3 DNA, CDR3 protein. The D gene is left open where the match is weak. Size tells how often a clone was seen (once, few, many) or the class of an expanded clone, and some rows leave it out.

j_call: TRBJ1-2; v_call: TRBV19; clone_size: few; d_call: NA; cdr3_length: 15; cdr3_nt: TGTGCCAGCCTCGGACTCGGACAGATAGGTTATGGCTACACCTTC; cdr3_aa: CASLGLGQIGYGYTF
j_call: TRBJ1-6; v_call: TRBV2; clone_size: few; d_call: TRBD1; cdr3_length: 14; cdr3_nt: TGTGCCAGCAGCCTAGGGACAGTAAATTCACCCCTCCACTTT; cdr3_aa: CASSLGTVNSPLHF
j_call: TRBJ1-4; v_call: TRBV7-6; clone_size: few; d_call: TRBD1; cdr3_length: 14; cdr3_nt: TGTGCCAGCAGCCTGGGACAGCCGGGAGAAAAACTGTTTTTT; cdr3_aa: CASSLGQPGEKLFF
j_call: TRBJ2-7; v_call: TRBV10-3; clone_size: few; d_call: TRBD1; cdr3_length: 13; cdr3_nt: TGTGCCATCAGGGAGACAGGGAACCACGAGCAGTACTTC; cdr3_aa: CAIRETGNHEQYF
j_call: TRBJ2-3; v_call: TRBV29-1; clone_size: NA; d_call: TRBD2; cdr3_length: 15; cdr3_nt: TGCAGCGTTGTGGGACTAGCGGGGGCACGGGATACGCAGTATTTT; cdr3_aa: CSVVGLAGARDTQYF
j_call: TRBJ1-6; v_call: TRBV4-1; clone_size: NA; d_call: NA; cdr3_length: 15; cdr3_nt: TGCGCCAGCAGCCAGCGCCTTGTTGGTAATTCACCCCTCCACTTT; cdr3_aa: CASSQRLVGNSPLHF
j_call: TRBJ1-5; v_call: TRBV30; clone_size: few; d_call: NA; cdr3_length: 13; cdr3_nt: TGTGCCTGGAGTGTAGGTGGGAATCAGCCCCAGCATTTT; cdr3_aa: CAWSVGGNQPQHF
j_call: TRBJ1-2; v_call: TRBV13; clone_size: NA; d_call: NA; cdr3_length: 14; cdr3_nt: TGTGCCAGCAGCCAATGGGACCGAAGCTATGGCTACACCTTC; cdr3_aa: CASSQWDRSYGYTF
j_call: TRBJ1-5; v_call: TRBV25-1; clone_size: NA; d_call: NA; cdr3_length: 17; cdr3_nt: TGTGCCAGCAGCCCCACTGACAGGAGTTATAGCAATCAGCCCCAGCATTTT; cdr3_aa: CASSPTDRSYSNQPQHF
j_call: TRBJ2-1; v_call: TRBV5-6; clone_size: NA; d_call: NA; cdr3_length: 13; cdr3_nt: TGTGCCAGCAGCTCCCGCGGTTACAATGAGCAGTTCTTC; cdr3_aa: CASSSRGYNEQFF
j_call: TRBJ2-7; v_call: TRBV27; clone_size: NA; d_call: NA; cdr3_length: 14; cdr3_nt: TGTGCCAGCACTAAGGATCCCTACTCCTACGAGCAGTACTTC; cdr3_aa: CASTKDPYSYEQYF
j_call: TRBJ2-7; v_call: TRBV28; clone_size: few; d_call: NA; cdr3_length: 15; cdr3_nt: TGTGCCAGCAGTTCTCACCCTGGCAGCTCCTACGAGCAGTACTTC; cdr3_aa: CASSSHPGSSYEQYF
j_call: TRBJ1-1; v_call: TRBV4-1; clone_size: NA; d_call: NA; cdr3_length: 15; cdr3_nt: TGCGCCAGCAGCCAGGGGGAGGGTTTGAACACTGAAGCTTTCTTT; cdr3_aa: CASSQGEGLNTEAFF
j_call: TRBJ1-1; v_call: TRBV2; clone_size: few; d_call: NA; cdr3_length: 13; cdr3_nt: TGTGCCAGCAATGGGTTCATGAACACTGAAGCTTTCTTT; cdr3_aa: CASNGFMNTEAFF
j_call: TRBJ2-1; v_call: TRBV5-6; clone_size: few; d_call: NA; cdr3_length: 15; cdr3_nt: TGTGCCAGCAGCTTAAGCGGTACCTCCTACAATGAGCAGTTCTTC; cdr3_aa: CASSLSGTSYNEQFF